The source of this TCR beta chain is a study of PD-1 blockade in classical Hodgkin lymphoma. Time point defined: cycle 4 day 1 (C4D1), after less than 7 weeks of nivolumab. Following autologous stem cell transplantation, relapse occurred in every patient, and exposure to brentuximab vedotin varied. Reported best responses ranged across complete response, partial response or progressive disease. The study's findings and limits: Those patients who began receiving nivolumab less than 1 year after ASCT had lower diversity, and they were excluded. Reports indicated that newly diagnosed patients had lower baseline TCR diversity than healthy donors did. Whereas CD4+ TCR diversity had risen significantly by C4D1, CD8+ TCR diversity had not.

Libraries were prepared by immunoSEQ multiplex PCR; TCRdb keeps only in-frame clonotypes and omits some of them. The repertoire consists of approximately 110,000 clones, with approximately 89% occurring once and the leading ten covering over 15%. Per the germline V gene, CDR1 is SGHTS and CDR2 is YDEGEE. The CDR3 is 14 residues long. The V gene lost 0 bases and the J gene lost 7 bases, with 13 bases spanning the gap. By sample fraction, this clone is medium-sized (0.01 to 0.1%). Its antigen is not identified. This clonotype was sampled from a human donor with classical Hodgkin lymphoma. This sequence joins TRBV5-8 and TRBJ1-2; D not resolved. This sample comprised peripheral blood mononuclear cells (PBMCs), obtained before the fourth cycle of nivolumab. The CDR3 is CASSLGGLRAGYTF. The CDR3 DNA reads TGTGCCAGCAGCTTGGGTGGTTTACGTGCTGGCTACACCTTC.